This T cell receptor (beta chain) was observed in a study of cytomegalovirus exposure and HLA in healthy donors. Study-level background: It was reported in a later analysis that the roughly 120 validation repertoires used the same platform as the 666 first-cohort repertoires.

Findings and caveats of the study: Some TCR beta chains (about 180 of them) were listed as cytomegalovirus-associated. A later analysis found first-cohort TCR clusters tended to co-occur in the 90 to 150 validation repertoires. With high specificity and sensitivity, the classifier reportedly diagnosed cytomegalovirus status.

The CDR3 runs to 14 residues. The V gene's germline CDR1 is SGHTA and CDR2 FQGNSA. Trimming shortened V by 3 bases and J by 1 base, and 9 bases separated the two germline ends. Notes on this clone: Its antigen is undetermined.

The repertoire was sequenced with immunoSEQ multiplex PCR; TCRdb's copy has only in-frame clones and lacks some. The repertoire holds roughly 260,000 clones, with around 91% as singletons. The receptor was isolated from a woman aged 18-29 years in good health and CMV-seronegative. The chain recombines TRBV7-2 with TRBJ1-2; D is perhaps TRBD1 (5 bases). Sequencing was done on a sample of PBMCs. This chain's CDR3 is CASSLETVNYGYTF. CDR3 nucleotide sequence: TGTGCCAGCAGCTTGGAGACAGTTAACTATGGCTACACCTTC.